This TCR beta chain is drawn from a study of blood T cell repertoires in COVID-19. The wider study: The United States, Italy and Spain were the sources of the acute and convalescent COVID-19 samples. PBMCs, B-cell-depleted T cells, or T cells provided the cDNA or gDNA that made up the material.

Participants' reported clinical history set cohort assignment. The CDR3 loop spans 13 amino acids. The V end was cut by 3 bases, the J end by 2 bases, with 6 bases between. Germline-derived CDR1 and CDR2 are KGHDR and SFDVKD. In the study's own analysis: Estimation of nucleated cell counts was performed using reference gene primer amplification. The table came from immunoSEQ multiplex PCR; TCRdb's copy has only in-frame clones and leaves some out. The V and J calls and clone size come from that table; D and trimming were worked out from the DNA. Counted here are 350,000 to 450,000 clones, 70% to 90% occurring once; the ten biggest clones make up about 1.5%.

The source is a woman aged 18 to 35 who had been exposed to COVID-19. The material sequenced was PBMCs or T cells enriched from blood (not recorded which). V usage is TRBV24-1 and J usage is TRBJ1-2, with a possible D match to TRBD1 (5 bases). In nucleotides, the CDR3 is TGTGCCACCAGTGATAGACAGAACTATGGCTACACCTTC. Amino acids: CATSDRQNYGYTF.